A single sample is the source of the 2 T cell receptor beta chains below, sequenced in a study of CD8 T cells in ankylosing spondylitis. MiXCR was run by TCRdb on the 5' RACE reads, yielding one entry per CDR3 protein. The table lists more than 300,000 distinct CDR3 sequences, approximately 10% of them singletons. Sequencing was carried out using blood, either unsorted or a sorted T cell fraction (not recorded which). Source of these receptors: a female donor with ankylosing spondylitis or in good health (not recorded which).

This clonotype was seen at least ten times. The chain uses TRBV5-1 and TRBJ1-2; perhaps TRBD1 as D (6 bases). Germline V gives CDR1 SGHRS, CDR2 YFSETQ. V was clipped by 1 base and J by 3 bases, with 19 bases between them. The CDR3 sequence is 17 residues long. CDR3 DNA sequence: TGCGCCAGCAGCTTGAAAGCTCTGGGGGCATTGGACTATGGCTACACCTTC. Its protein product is CASSLKALGALDYGYTF.

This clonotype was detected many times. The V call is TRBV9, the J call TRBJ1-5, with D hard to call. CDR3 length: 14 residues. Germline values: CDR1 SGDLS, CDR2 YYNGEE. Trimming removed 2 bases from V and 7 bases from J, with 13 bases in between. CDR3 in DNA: TGTGCCAGCAGCGTGGACGGTTCCGGACAGCCCCAGCATTTT. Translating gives CASSVDGSGQPQHF.